Shown below are 29 T cell receptor beta chains from a single sample sequenced in a study of T cells in Graves' hyperthyroidism and ophthalmopathy. Authors of the study amplified TCR beta CDR3 regions from RNA transcripts. First-round RT-PCR of the TCR CDR3 relied on the HTBI primer set. TCRdb recomputed calls from the multiplex PCR reads with MiXCR, one row per CDR3 protein. This sample has about 840,000 distinct CDR3 sequences; approximately 40% occur once, and the top ten carry around 10%. The source material was blood. The receptors originated from a man younger than 35 with Graves' hyperthyroidism.

In its sample, this clonotype was seen a few times. The V call is TRBV2, the J call TRBJ1-4, with D unclear. V was trimmed by 4 bases and J by 3 bases, leaving 12 bases between them. CDR3 length: 15 residues. The germline gives CDR1 SNHLY, CDR2 FYNNEI. CDR3 sequence (DNA): TGTGCCAGCAGTGGAGAAGGCCGGGCTAATGAAAAACTGTTTTTT. Protein sequence: CASSGEGRANEKLFF.

The CDR3 region is CASSEEIKGLTQYF. For the CDR3, the DNA is TGTGCCAGCAGTGAAGAGATAAAGGGACTTACGCAGTACTTC. The chain has TRBV2 and TRBJ2-7; D is possibly TRBD2 (6 bases). The V end lost 1 base, the J end lost 9 bases, and 16 bases lay between the germline ends. Looked up from germline, CDR1 is SNHLY and CDR2 is FYNNEI. CDR3 size: 14 residues.

As for this clonotype: This may come from a read error, since a much larger clone is one base off. The J gene is TRBJ1-6, the V gene TRBV2; possibly TRBD1 for D (5 bases). The ends were cut back, 9 bases at V and 9 bases at J, with 15 bases in the middle. Germline-derived CDR1 and CDR2 are SNHLY and FYNNEI. The CDR3 consists of 13 residues. The CDR3 loop reads CASLDTEISPLHF. DNA for the CDR3: TGTGCCAGTCTGGACACCGAAATTTCACCCCTCCACTTT.

This clonotype was seen a few times. J is TRBJ2-7 and V is TRBV5-1, with 13 bases that match TRBD2. The CDR3 totals 15 residues. CDR1 and CDR2 from the germline V gene are SGHRS and YFSETQ. With V trimmed by 4 bases and J by 2 bases, 3 bases remained unmatched. In DNA form, the CDR3 reads TGCGCCAGCAGCGGGACTAGCGGGAAAGCCTACGAGCAGTACTTC. Its protein is CASSGTSGKAYEQYF.

This clonotype was seen repeatedly, ten times or more. The J gene is TRBJ1-5, the V gene TRBV19; D gene unclear. The germline CDR1 and CDR2 sequences are LNHDA and SQIVND (reference sequence). There are 13 residues in the CDR3. Trimming took 7 bases from V and 5 from J, leaving 12 bases between them. The CDR3 here is CASTLPPDQPQHF. As DNA, the CDR3 is TGTGCCAGTACCCTTCCTCCCGATCAGCCCCAGCATTTT. The full variable domain, in which reference TRBV19 and TRBJ1-5 provide the parts outside the CDR3, is DGGITQSPKYLFRKEGQNVTLSCEQNLNHDAMYWYRQDPGQGLRLIYYSQIVNDFQKGDIAEGYSVSREKKESFPLTVTSAQKNPTAFYLCASTLPPDQPQHFGDGTRLSIL.

This clonotype occurred many times. The V call is TRBV10-3, the J call TRBJ2-7; TRBD2 might be the D (6 bases). Trimming took 10 bases from V and 7 from J, leaving 14 bases between them. Per the germline V gene, CDR1 is ENHRY and CDR2 is SYGVKD. The CDR3 extends over 11 amino acids. The CDR3 loop reads CATLASEEQYF. CDR3 coding DNA: TGTGCCACCCTAGCGTCGGAAGAGCAGTACTTC.

The chain couples TRBV7-4 to TRBJ2-7, with D possibly being TRBD2 (5 bases). V shed 7 bases and J shed 5 bases, with 21 bases lying between them. CDR1 and CDR2 from the germline V gene are SGHVT and SQSDAQ. The length of the CDR3 is 15 residues. CDR3 residues: CASNQRGIVSDEQYF. As DNA, the CDR3 is TGTGCCAGCAACCAACGGGGAATCGTTTCGGACGAGCAGTACTTC.

This clonotype was seen at least ten times. V gene TRBV20-1 combines with J gene TRBJ2-5; TRBD2 matches 12 bases. With V trimmed by 4 bases and J by 5 bases, 5 bases remained unmatched. From germline, CDR1 is DFQATT and CDR2 SNEGSKA (reference sequence). The CDR3 has 14 residues. The CDR3 sequence: CSAITSGRWETQYF. The CDR3 region has the DNA TGCAGTGCTATCACTAGCGGGAGGTGGGAGACCCAGTACTTC.

This clonotype occurred many times. The rearrangement uses TRBV2 and TRBJ2-7; no firm D call. The CDR3 covers 15 residues. Trimming removed 0 bases at V and 1 base at J, with 10 bases between. Germline CDR1 reads SNHLY; CDR2 reads FYNNEI. CDR3: CASSEALYSSYEQYF. DNA for the CDR3: TGTGCCAGCAGTGAAGCTTTGTACAGTTCCTACGAGCAGTACTTC.

This clonotype was observed a single time. The chain employs TRBV6-4 and TRBJ1-1, with D possibly being TRBD1 (6 bases). The CDR3 is 15 residues long. V was trimmed by 6 bases and J by 4 bases, leaving 18 bases between them. Looked up from germline, CDR1 is MRHNA and CDR2 is SNTAGT. The CDR3 DNA sequence: TGTGCCAGCAGCCCCTTCTCGGGGGCTACCACTGAAGCTTTCTTT. Encoded protein: CASSPFSGATTEAFF.

Many counts were recorded for this clonotype. The chain joins TRBV9 to TRBJ1-1; D is perhaps TRBD1 (6 bases). Germline CDR1 and CDR2: SGDLS and YYNGEE. The CDR3 is made up of 15 amino acids. Trimming left V 4 bases short and J 1 base short, with 14 bases between. CDR3 bases: TGTGCCAGCAGCTACGCAGGGGCGACGAACACTGAAGCTTTCTTT. This codes for CASSYAGATNTEAFF.

This clonotype came up a few times. The gene calls are TRBV2 and TRBJ2-2, with D tentatively TRBD1 (6 bases). This CDR3 comprises 15 residues. The ends were cut back, 6 bases at V and 4 bases at J, with 15 bases in the middle. Per germline, CDR1 SNHLY and CDR2 FYNNEI. The CDR3 loop is CASRPTGLGTGELFF. The CDR3 nucleotides are TGTGCCAGCAGGCCAACAGGGTTGGGCACCGGGGAGCTGTTTTTT.

Notes on this clonotype: This may be a read error: a much more frequent sequence differs by one nucleotide. The V gene is TRBV7-9, the J gene TRBJ2-2, with 7 positions matching TRBD1. The CDR3 spans 14 residues. V was pared by 10 bases and J by 3 bases, with 8 bases of the junction left unmatched. Per germline, CDR1 SEHNR and CDR2 FQNEAQ (reference sequence). The DNA for the CDR3 is TGTGCCACCCTAGGGACAGCGGACACCGGGGAGCTGTTTTTT. Its protein product is CATLGTADTGELFF.

This clonotype was recorded at least ten times. This chain joins TRBV7-2 and TRBJ1-2; 7 bases are shared with TRBD1. From germline, CDR1 is SGHTA and CDR2 FQGNSA. The V and J ends lost 1 base and 6 bases, in that order; junction bases with no gene match: 8. The CDR3 has 15 residues. The CDR3 loop reads CASSLEQGGLNGYTF. CDR3 nucleotides: TGTGCCAGCAGCTTAGAGCAGGGGGGTTTGAATGGCTACACCTTC.

The V gene is TRBV6-1, the J gene TRBJ2-2; 10 bases align to TRBD2. The CDR3 runs 16 residues. The ends lost 7 bases at V and 5 bases at J; junction bases unmatched: 10. CDR1 is MNHNS and CDR2 is SASEGT in the germline V gene. CDR3 sequence reads: CASNRLGTSVTGELFF. CDR3 DNA: TGTGCCAGCAATCGCCTCGGGACTAGCGTTACCGGGGAGCTGTTTTTT.

The V and J genes are TRBV15 and TRBJ1-1, with D possibly matching TRBD1 (5 bases). The CDR3 runs 16 residues. Per the germline V gene, CDR1 is LNHNV and CDR2 is YYDKDF (reference sequence). Between the trimmed V and J ends, which lost 3 bases and 4 bases, there was a span of 18 bases. Here the CDR3 DNA reads TGTGCCACCAGCAGCTTGGGGGAGGGCTTCTCCACTGAAGCTTTCTTT. It specifies CATSSLGEGFSTEAFF.

This clonotype has ten or more counts. The V call is TRBV7-4, the J call TRBJ1-5, with a weak D call TRBD1 (5 bases). With 6 bases removed from V and 1 base from J, the gap between germline ends came to 13 bases. CDR3 size: 15 residues. CDR1 is SGHVT, CDR2 SQSDAQ, per germline. Here the CDR3 DNA reads TGTGCCAGCAGTTGCCGGGGGGGGAGCAATCAGCCCCAGCATTTT. Residues: CASSCRGGSNQPQHF.

The chain carries TRBV7-2 and TRBJ2-5; 9 bases line up with TRBD1. The germline V gene encodes CDR1 SGHTA and CDR2 FQGNSA. V trimming: 5 bases; J trimming: 5 bases; junction bases outside the gene matches: 24. This CDR3 spans 20 amino acids. CDR3 protein: CASSPRITGGRKGDGETQYF. CDR3 DNA sequence: TGTGCCAGCAGCCCACGGATCACAGGGGGCCGGAAGGGCGATGGGGAGACCCAGTACTTC.

Only a few counts were recorded for this clonotype. The chain uses TRBV5-1 and TRBJ1-1; possibly TRBD1 for D (6 bases). Trimming left V 4 bases short and J 4 bases short, with 17 bases between. The CDR3 loop spans 15 amino acids. Germline V gene sequence: CDR1 SGHRS, CDR2 YFSETQ. For the CDR3, the DNA is TGCGCCAGCAGCCCCGGGGACACTTCCCCCACTGAAGCTTTCTTT. This codes for CASSPGDTSPTEAFF. Supplemented by reference TRBV5-1 and TRBJ1-1, the full variable domain reads KAGVTQTPRYLIKTRGQQVTLSCSPISGHRSVSWYQQTPGQGLQFLFEYFSETQRNKGNFPGRFSGRQFSNSRSEMNVSTLELGDSALYLCASSPGDTSPTEAFFGQGTRLTVV.

The chain carries TRBV20-1 and TRBJ1-2; tentatively, D is TRBD1 (6 bases). Trimming cost V 5 bases and J 8 bases, with 15 bases left between them. Germline lookup yields CDR1 DFQATT and CDR2 SNEGSKA (reference sequence). This CDR3 comprises 12 residues. CDR3 loop: CSAHGGAGGYTF. The CDR3, as DNA: TGCAGTGCTCACGGGGGGGCGGGGGGCTACACCTTC.

The chain employs TRBV7-2 and TRBJ2-7; the match to TRBD2 covers 7 bases. Losses at the gene ends were 5 bases for V and 4 bases for J; bases not matched to a gene: 11. Germline V gives CDR1 SGHTA, CDR2 FQGNSA. The CDR3 is made up of 15 amino acids. The DNA of the CDR3 is TGTGCCAGCAGCAAATTGCGGGAGAAATGGTACGAGCAGTACTTC. Amino acid sequence: CASSKLREKWYEQYF.

This clonotype has more than one count but fewer than ten. The rearrangement uses TRBV12-3 or TRBV12-4 and TRBJ1-1; unclear D gene. The CDR3 extends over 13 amino acids. The V and J ends lost 2 bases and 4 bases respectively, with 8 bases between them. The CDR3 region has the DNA TGTGCCAGCAGTTTACTCCTAGGCACTGAAGCTTTCTTT. Its protein product is CASSLLLGTEAFF.

This clonotype was seen many times. V and J are TRBV7-3 and TRBJ2-2; D gene unclear. Trimming left V 3 bases short and J 0 bases short, with 5 bases between. From germline, CDR1 is SGHTA and CDR2 FQGTGA. This CDR3 is built from 14 residues. In DNA form, the CDR3 reads TGTGCCAGCAGCTTTAGGCCGAACACCGGGGAGCTGTTTTTT. Translating gives CASSFRPNTGELFF.

For this clonotype: This may be a read error: a much more frequent sequence differs by one nucleotide. The chain uses TRBV7-9 and TRBJ1-4; 7 positions agree with TRBD1. The CDR3 totals 15 residues. The V gene end was trimmed by 4 bases and the J gene end by 4 bases; junction bases not matched to a gene: 6. CDR1 is SEHNR, CDR2 FQNEAQ, per germline (reference sequence). CDR3 in DNA: TGTGCCAGCAGCTCCCTGGACAGGTTTAATGAAAAACTGTTTTTT. Translating it yields CASSSLDRFNEKLFF.

This chain uses TRBV5-1 with TRBJ2-2; D uncertain. The CDR3 consists of 13 residues. Germline V lookup: CDR1 SGHRS, CDR2 YFSETQ. V lost 6 bases, J lost 6 bases, and 12 bases lay in between. In DNA, the CDR3 is TGCGCCAGCACCCTGACCACTCCCGGGGAGCTGTTTTTT. This gives the protein CASTLTTPGELFF.

The J gene is TRBJ2-6, the V gene TRBV9; TRBD1 matches at 9 bases. Trimming at V came to 4 bases and at J to 0 bases, leaving 8 bases not matched to a gene. The germline V gene has CDR1 SGDLS and CDR2 YYNGEE. This CDR3 has 18 residues. CDR3 loop: CASSPRQGGTSGANVLTF. The CDR3 region has the DNA TGTGCCAGCAGCCCTCGACAGGGGGGAACCTCTGGGGCCAACGTCCTGACTTTC.

The CDR3 bases are TGTGCCAGCAGTTTATCGGGTTGGGGCAATCAGCCCCAGCATTTT. It codes for CASSLSGWGNQPQHF. The chain couples TRBV2 to TRBJ1-5; no firm D call. Germline assignment: CDR1 SNHLY and CDR2 FYNNEI. This CDR3 is 15 amino acids long. V lost 5 bases and J 2 bases, leaving 13 bases between the germline ends.

This clonotype was counted ten times or more. The rearrangement joins TRBV10-3 to TRBJ2-7; D perhaps matches TRBD2 (6 bases). Germline CDR1 and CDR2: ENHRY and SYGVKD. The CDR3 sequence is 15 residues long. V dropped 3 bases and J dropped 3 bases, with 15 bases sitting between them. The CDR3 sequence: CAISDRGTGSYEQYF. CDR3 in DNA: TGTGCCATCAGTGACCGGGGCACCGGGAGCTACGAGCAGTACTTC.

This sequence joins TRBV6-5 and TRBJ1-6, with 9 bases that match TRBD1. From germline, CDR1 is MNHEY and CDR2 SVGAGI. The junction had 3 bases not matched to a gene; V was cut back by 4 bases and J by 5 bases. This CDR3 comprises 15 residues. The CDR3 region is CASSSWTGDNSPLHF. The CDR3 DNA reads TGTGCCAGCAGTTCTTGGACAGGGGATAATTCACCCCTCCACTTT.